This record looks at one T cell receptor beta chain sequence and its context. Antigen: not known. The CDR3 has 12 amino acids. CDR1 SGHNT and CDR2 YYREEE come from the germline V gene (reference sequence). RNA totalling 0.5 to 1 ug underwent reverse transcription with random hexamers. TCRdb redid the calling of the immunoSEQ multiplex PCR reads with MiXCR, one entry per CDR3 protein. The table has under 200,000 distinct CDR3 sequences, 94% seen once; the top ten hold 0.1% to 0.12%. From blood CD8+ and CD4+ T cells, TCR beta sequences were generated. The data originate from a study of CD8 T cells in Susac syndrome. Study details: Patients with Susac syndrome who were sequenced included five or six with active disease and under ten in remission.

Whole-study results and caveats: The study recognized that the number of individuals in its TCR sequencing and HLA analysis was relatively small.

The sequence was collected from a human donor with Susac syndrome. This chain joins TRBV5-4 and TRBJ1-3; D possibly corresponds to TRBD1 (6 bases). The sequencing input was CD4+ T cells from PBMCs. The CDR3 loop reads CDRGYSGNTIYF. The CDR3 nucleotides read TGTGATAGGGGGTACTCTGGAAACACCATATATTTT.